This passage covers 9 T cell receptor beta chains from one sample sequenced in a study of graft-versus-host responses after intestinal transplantation. TCRdb's copy holds only in-frame clones and misses some; the assay was immunoSEQ multiplex PCR. The table includes just under 55,000 clones, roughly 89% detected once. Sequencing was performed on PBMCs, taken roughly 660 days after intestinal transplant. These receptors came from a human patient who received an intestinal transplant, so some T cells may come from the graft donor.

This clone was seen only once. V is TRBV4-1 and J is TRBJ2-3; a possible D gene is TRBD2 (7 bases). The germline V gene encodes CDR1 MGHRA and CDR2 YSYEKL. CDR3 length: 15 residues. V shed 8 bases and J shed 0 bases, with 15 bases lying between them. This CDR3 is CASRIQGGSTDTQYF. The CDR3 DNA follows: TGCGCCAGCCGAATACAGGGAGGGAGCACAGATACGCAGTATTTT.

This clone has just a few counts. The rearrangement joins TRBV18 to TRBJ2-3; the match to TRBD2 covers 9 bases. The CDR3 has 16 amino acids. CDR1 and CDR2 from the germline V gene are KGHSH and LQKENI. V shed 0 bases, J shed 3 bases, and the junction held 4 bases outside the gene matches. CDR3 loop: CASSPPAGGGTDTQYF. CDR3 in DNA: TGTGCCAGCTCACCACCAGCGGGGGGCGGGACAGATACGCAGTATTTT.

This chain uses TRBV7-9 with TRBJ1-4; 10 bases are shared with TRBD1. Germline CDR1 is SEHNR and CDR2 is FQNEAQ (reference sequence). This CDR3 is built from 16 residues. The trim removed 5 bases at V and 5 bases at J, leaving 8 bases unmatched. CDR3 protein: CASSPHWTGGNEKLFF. In DNA, the CDR3 is TGTGCCAGCAGCCCCCATTGGACAGGGGGGAATGAAAAACTGTTTTTT.

This clone was recorded once. The V and J genes are TRBV2 and TRBJ2-7; D remains ambiguous. This CDR3 comprises 12 residues. Germline values: CDR1 SNHLY, CDR2 FYNNEI. V lost 10 bases and J 3 bases, leaving 13 bases between the germline ends. The CDR3 region is CATTDIGYEQYF. In DNA form, the CDR3 reads TGTGCCACAACAGACATAGGCTACGAGCAGTACTTC.

V and J are TRBV10-3 and TRBJ1-2; a weak D match, TRBD1 (6 bases). Trimming cost V 2 bases and J 5 bases, with 9 bases left between them. CDR3 size: 13 residues. Germline assignment: CDR1 ENHRY and CDR2 SYGVKD. CDR3: CAISEDRYYGYTF. Here the CDR3 DNA reads TGTGCCATCAGTGAGGACAGGTATTATGGCTACACCTTC.

This chain uses TRBV7-8 with TRBJ1-1; possibly TRBD1 for D (6 bases). The germline V and J ends were trimmed by 3 bases and 4 bases, with 15 bases remaining between them. CDR3 length: 15 amino acids. Germline V gene lookup returns CDR1 SGHVS and CDR2 FQNEAQ. For the CDR3, the DNA is TGTGCCAGCAGCTTGTTTACAGCGGGGGCCACTGAAGCTTTCTTT. Translating it yields CASSLFTAGATEAFF.

This clone was observed a few times. V usage is TRBV2 and J usage is TRBJ1-1, with D possibly being TRBD1 (6 bases). With 8 bases removed from V and 8 bases from J, the gap between germline ends came to 12 bases. Germline assignment: CDR1 SNHLY and CDR2 FYNNEI. The CDR3 is 11 residues long. The CDR3 sequence: CASLGTNEAFF. CDR3 coding DNA: TGTGCCAGCCTGGGGACAAACGAAGCTTTCTTT.

The table lists this clone with a few counts. The chain uses TRBV27 and TRBJ1-2, with D tentatively TRBD1 (5 bases). The CDR3 covers 17 residues. In germline, CDR1 is MNHEY, CDR2 SMNVEV (reference sequence). V was pared by 5 bases and J by 3 bases, with 22 bases between. The CDR3 DNA reads as TGTGCCAGCAGTCGCCGGGTCCTAACCCCGGGGGACTATGGCTACACCTTC. Residues: CASSRRVLTPGDYGYTF.

The chain has TRBV11-2 and TRBJ2-1; D is perhaps TRBD2 (5 bases). The CDR3 consists of 13 residues. CDR1 is SGHAT, CDR2 FQNNGV, per germline. V gave up 1 base and J gave up 7 bases, with 8 bases separating them. For the CDR3, the DNA is TGTGCCAGCAGCTTAGCTTCGGGAAATGAGCAGTTCTTC. Translation: CASSLASGNEQFF.